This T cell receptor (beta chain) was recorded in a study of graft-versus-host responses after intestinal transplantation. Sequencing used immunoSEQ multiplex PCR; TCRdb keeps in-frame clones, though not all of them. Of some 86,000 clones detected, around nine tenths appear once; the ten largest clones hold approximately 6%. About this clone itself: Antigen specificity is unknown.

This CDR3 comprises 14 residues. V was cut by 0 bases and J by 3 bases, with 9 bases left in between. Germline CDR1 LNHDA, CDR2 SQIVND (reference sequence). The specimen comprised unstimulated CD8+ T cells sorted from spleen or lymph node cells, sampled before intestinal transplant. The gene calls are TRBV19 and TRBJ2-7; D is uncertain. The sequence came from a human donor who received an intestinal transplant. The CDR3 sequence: CASSIDPLGYEQYF. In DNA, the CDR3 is TGTGCCAGTAGTATAGATCCCCTGGGCTACGAGCAGTACTTC.